This T cell receptor beta chain was sequenced for a study of CD4 T cells in relation to SARS-CoV-2 and coronaviruses. Findings and caveats of the study: In around three fifths of donors, memory CD4+ clonotypes crossrecognized SARS-CoV-2 and at least one common cold coronavirus spike.

CD4+ T cells from unexposed donors were obtained before the COVID-19 pandemic (2011-2018). CD4+ T cells were isolated from the cells after more than 8 days of culture. Testing used SARS-CoV-2 S/N and four cold-coronavirus spikes on unexposed-donor CD4+ T cells, cells permitting. V dropped 2 bases and J dropped 3 bases, with 11 bases sitting between them. The CDR3 runs 15 residues. Concerning this clone itself: The antigen remains undetermined.

Repertoires were generated with immunoSEQ multiplex PCR, while TCRdb's copy carries only in-frame clones and drops some. The data contain 25,000 to 30,000 clones, roughly four fifths of them singletons. This sequence originates from a human donor in good health. The genes are TRBV6-7 and TRBJ2-1; D unclear. TRBV6-7 is recorded as an ORF, its role being uncertain. Material for sequencing was CD4+ T cells from PBMCs, cultured in vitro. This chain's CDR3 is CASSYGSRDYNEQFF. In nucleotides, the CDR3 is TGTGCCAGCAGTTACGGGTCGAGAGACTACAATGAGCAGTTCTTC.